This entry concerns a single TCR beta chain. This sample is part of a study of blood T cell repertoires in COVID-19. From germline, CDR1 is SGHAT and CDR2 FQDESV (reference sequence). This CDR3 region has 14 residues. Trimming stripped 8 bases from V and 4 bases from J, with 17 bases between. TCRdb's table, derived via immunoSEQ multiplex PCR, lists solely in-frame clones and lacks some. The sample lists roughly 190,000 clones, approximately 86% occurring once. The sequenced sample consisted of PBMCs or T cells enriched from blood (not recorded which). The chain links TRBV11-1 to TRBJ1-1; D is possibly TRBD1 (6 bases). This TCR derives from a woman aged 40 to 50 in a cohort exposed to, infected with or recovered from COVID-19 (not recorded which). The CDR3 DNA sequence: TGTGCCAGCTCGACGGGGGGGCTAGTCACTGAAGCTTTCTTT. It specifies CASSTGGLVTEAFF.